This T cell receptor beta chain was observed in a study of CD8 T cells in ankylosing spondylitis. 5'-RACE, quantitative and with molecular barcodes, yielded the TCR beta libraries. Each CDR3 protein gets one entry after TCRdb re-called the 5' RACE reads with MiXCR. Of around 540,000 distinct CDR3 sequences listed, roughly 13% were seen once; the top ten hold approximately 6.3%. Germline V gene sequence: CDR1 SGHRS, CDR2 YFSETQ. This CDR3 has 15 residues. V was clipped by 0 bases and J by 5 bases; unmatched bases: 5. This clonotype has a handful of counts. What it recognizes is unknown. Study-level results: Blood of patients with ankylosing spondylitis appeared to be characterized by a TCR beta motif of 8 or 9 highly homologous variants. Disease-linked clones were found to be CD8+ and relatively rare in peripheral blood. Past research had described some motif variants in reactive arthritis synovial fluid and blood. Reports say disease-linked clones showed up significantly more in matched ankylosing spondylitis synovial fluid.

The receptor was derived from a male donor with ankylosing spondylitis. J is TRBJ2-1 and V is TRBV5-1; 7 nucleotides align to TRBD1. The specimen sequenced was blood, either unsorted or a sorted T cell fraction (not recorded which). This CDR3 reads CASSLVQGTHNEQFF. The CDR3 DNA reads TGCGCCAGCAGCTTGGTACAGGGGACGCACAATGAGCAGTTCTTC.